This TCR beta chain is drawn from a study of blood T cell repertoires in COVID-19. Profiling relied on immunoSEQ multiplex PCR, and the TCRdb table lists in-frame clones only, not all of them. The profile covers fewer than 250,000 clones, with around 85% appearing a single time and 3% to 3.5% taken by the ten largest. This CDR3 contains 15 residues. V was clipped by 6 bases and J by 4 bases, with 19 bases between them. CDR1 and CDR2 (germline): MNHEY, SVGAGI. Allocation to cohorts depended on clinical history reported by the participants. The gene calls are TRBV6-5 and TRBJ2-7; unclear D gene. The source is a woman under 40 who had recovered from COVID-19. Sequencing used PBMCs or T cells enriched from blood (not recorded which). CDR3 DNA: TGTGCCAGCAGATCACTTTCCCGCGGAGTTTACGAGCAGTACGTC. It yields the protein CASRSLSRGVYEQYV.